This is a list of T cell receptor beta chains from one sample in a study of shared clonotypes between healthy human individuals. TCRdb's table, derived via immunoSEQ multiplex PCR, lists solely in-frame clones and lacks some. Of 150,000 to 200,000 clones detected, 90% to 95% appear once; the ten largest clones hold roughly 0.07%. The sequenced sample was naive CD4+ T cells sorted from blood. The receptor set was obtained from a woman in her twenties or thirties in good health. Both conserved end residues are part of each CDR3. The D gene is left open where the match is weak. For some rows the clone size is stated as once, few or many, or as a class when expanded; others skip it.

J: TRBJ2-4
V: TRBV28
D: .
size: once
CDR3: CASSFGDSNIQYF
DNA: TGTGCCAGCAGTTTTGGGGACTCCAATATTCAGTACTTC

J: TRBJ2-7
V: TRBV7-2
D: TRBD2
size: .
CDR3: CASSLEGTSGASLEQYF
DNA: TGTGCCAGCAGCTTAGAAGGGACTAGCGGAGCTAGTCTGGAGCAGTACTTC

J: TRBJ2-5
V: TRBV10-3
D: .
size: .
CDR3: CAISGSEVETQYF
DNA: TGTGCCATCAGTGGTTCAGAGGTAGAGACCCAGTACTTC

J: TRBJ2-7
V: TRBV2
D: TRBD1
size: .
CDR3: CASLGMGQGPLTDPKEQYF
DNA: TGTGCCAGCCTGGGAATGGGACAGGGGCCACTTACGGACCCGAAGGAGCAGTACTTC

J: TRBJ2-7
V: TRBV27
D: TRBD2
size: .
CDR3: CASRSSGLKREQYF
DNA: TGTGCCAGCAGATCTAGCGGATTAAAACGCGAGCAGTACTTC

J: TRBJ2-7
V: TRBV5-6
D: TRBD1
size: .
CDR3: CASSWGTGVSYEQYF
DNA: TGTGCCAGCAGCTGGGGAACAGGGGTTTCCTACGAGCAGTACTTC

J: TRBJ1-1
V: TRBV10-2
D: .
size: .
CDR3: CASSEKGGGKVTEAFF
DNA: TGCGCCAGCAGTGAAAAGGGTGGGGGTAAGGTAACTGAAGCTTTCTTT

J: TRBJ1-1
V: TRBV28
D: .
size: .
CDR3: CASRETLLSEAFF
DNA: TGTGCCAGCAGGGAGACCTTGCTTTCTGAAGCTTTCTTT

J: TRBJ2-7
V: TRBV18
D: TRBD1
size: .
CDR3: CASSPGQGSYEQYF
DNA: TGTGCCAGCTCACCTGGACAGGGCTCCTACGAGCAGTACTTC

J: TRBJ2-7
V: TRBV28
D: TRBD2
size: .
CDR3: CASSGGGTPLYEQYF
DNA: TGTGCCAGCAGCGGCGGGGGAACCCCTCTGTACGAGCAGTACTTC

J: TRBJ1-3
V: TRBV7-3
D: TRBD1
size: .
CDR3: CASSTGEGNTIYF
DNA: TGTGCCAGCAGCACAGGGGAAGGAAACACCATATATTTT

J: TRBJ1-1
V: TRBV5-1
D: .
size: .
CDR3: CASSLVGAENTEAFF
DNA: TGCGCCAGCAGCTTGGTCGGGGCAGAGAACACTGAAGCTTTCTTT

J: TRBJ1-1
V: TRBV5-8
D: .
size: once
CDR3: CASSLAGYRGTAFF
DNA: TGTGCCAGCAGCTTGGCAGGGTACAGAGGTACGGCTTTCTTT

J: TRBJ2-1
V: TRBV28
D: TRBD2
size: .
CDR3: CASSTPAGGPNEQFF
DNA: TGTGCCAGCAGTACTCCCGCGGGAGGGCCTAATGAGCAGTTCTTC

J: TRBJ1-3
V: TRBV14
D: .
size: .
CDR3: CASSQVAVPAGNTIYF
DNA: TGTGCCAGCAGCCAAGTCGCAGTGCCTGCTGGAAACACCATATATTTT

J: TRBJ1-6
V: TRBV23-1
D: TRBD1
size: .
CDR3: CASSPYPGGDYNSPLHF
DNA: TGCGCCAGCAGTCCCTACCCAGGGGGCGATTATAATTCACCCCTCCACTTT

J: TRBJ1-2
V: TRBV19
D: .
size: .
CDR3: CASTGDRYGYTF
DNA: TGTGCCAGTACTGGGGATCGGTATGGCTACACCTTC

J: TRBJ2-2
V: TRBV18
D: .
size: .
CDR3: CASSPRAGANTGELFF
DNA: TGTGCCAGCTCACCACGGGCAGGGGCGAACACCGGGGAGCTGTTTTTT

J: TRBJ2-1
V: TRBV7-8
D: TRBD2
size: .
CDR3: CASSSSGRESYNEQFF
DNA: TGTGCCAGCAGCTCGAGCGGGAGGGAATCCTACAATGAGCAGTTCTTC

J: TRBJ1-2
V: TRBV15
D: TRBD1
size: .
CDR3: CATSSSRDRATNYGYTF
DNA: TGTGCCACCAGCAGTTCCCGGGACAGGGCTACTAACTATGGCTACACCTTC

J: TRBJ1-2
V: TRBV6-6
D: TRBD1
size: .
CDR3: CASSAPRQGYGYTF
DNA: TGTGCCAGCAGTGCCCCAAGACAGGGATATGGCTACACCTTC

J: TRBJ1-4
V: TRBV20-1
D: .
size: few
CDR3: CSASLREKLFF
DNA: TGCAGTGCTAGTTTACGTGAAAAACTGTTTTTT

J: TRBJ2-2
V: TRBV28
D: .
size: .
CDR3: CASSFVASSYTGELFF
DNA: TGTGCCAGCAGTTTTGTAGCTAGCTCCTACACCGGGGAGCTGTTTTTT

J: TRBJ2-7
V: TRBV6-5
D: TRBD2
size: .
CDR3: CASSYTSGSSTYEQYF
DNA: TGTGCCAGCAGCTACACTAGCGGGAGTTCCACCTACGAGCAGTACTTC

J: TRBJ2-2
V: TRBV5-1
D: TRBD2
size: .
CDR3: CASSPGTSGNTGELFF
DNA: TGCGCCAGCAGCCCCGGGACTAGCGGCAACACCGGGGAGCTGTTTTTT

J: TRBJ2-7
V: TRBV28
D: TRBD2
size: once
CDR3: CASRTRGGRYEQYF
DNA: TGTGCCAGCAGGACCCGGGGGGGGCGATACGAGCAGTACTTC

J: TRBJ1-5
V: TRBV10-3
D: .
size: .
CDR3: CAISESNKQGLNQPQHF
DNA: TGTGCCATCAGTGAGTCGAATAAACAGGGTTTGAATCAGCCCCAGCATTTT

J: TRBJ1-1
V: TRBV7-2
D: .
size: .
CDR3: CASSFGSENTEAFF
DNA: TGTGCCAGCAGCTTTGGATCAGAGAACACTGAAGCTTTCTTT

J: TRBJ2-7
V: TRBV5-1
D: .
size: .
CDR3: CASSLKSLAPPEQYF
DNA: TGCGCCAGCAGCTTGAAGTCTCTAGCCCCCCCCGAGCAGTACTTC

J: TRBJ2-7
V: TRBV7-9
D: .
size: few
CDR3: CASSLRHYYEQYF
DNA: TGTGCCAGCAGCTTAAGGCATTATTACGAGCAGTACTTC

J: TRBJ2-7
V: TRBV7-6
D: .
size: .
CDR3: CASSEISGPYGEQYF
DNA: TGTGCCAGCAGCGAGATTTCCGGCCCTTACGGAGAGCAGTACTTC

J: TRBJ2-3
V: TRBV19
D: .
size: .
CDR3: CASSIGDSSTDTQYF
DNA: TGTGCCAGTAGTATAGGGGATTCTAGCACAGATACGCAGTATTTT